This T cell receptor (beta chain) was sequenced for a study of blood T cell repertoires in COVID-19. Produced via immunoSEQ multiplex PCR; TCRdb's table is partial and in-frame only. Here the sample spans about 220,000 clones, about 80% being singletons. CDR1 is MDHEN and CDR2 is SYDVKM in the germline V gene. With V trimmed by 7 bases and J by 5 bases, 6 bases remained unmatched. The CDR3 is 15 amino acids. The receptor was isolated from a woman between 35 and 50 years old with acute COVID-19. V usage is TRBV28 and J usage is TRBJ1-5; the match to TRBD1 covers 12 bases. Material: PBMCs or T cells enriched from blood (not recorded which). This chain's CDR3 is CASKPGQGAYQPQHF. The CDR3 DNA sequence: TGTGCCAGCAAACCGGGACAGGGGGCTTATCAGCCCCAGCATTTT.